A single sample is the source of the 8 T cell receptor beta chains below, sequenced in a study of blood T cell repertoires in COVID-19 (dated by TCRdb to about 2020). The method behind the library was the immunoSEQ multiplex PCR assay. TCRdb's version of the immuneACCESS table is confined to in-frame rearrangements and falls short of the full clone set. An unresolved V gene accounts for under half of the shortfall where checked; the remainder is of unknown origin. Across this sample there are 250,000 or so clones, with more than 75% seen only once. The ten biggest clones cover just under 9% of the sample. The sample comprised peripheral blood. The receptors were gathered from a man aged 40-55 years with active or convalescent COVID-19.

The rearrangement uses TRBV6-2 or TRBV6-3 and TRBJ2-7; 9 bases agree with TRBD1. This CDR3 is built from 15 residues. V lost 5 bases and J lost 0; bases outside the gene matches: 5. CDR1 and CDR2 from the germline V gene are MNHEY and SVGEGT. The CDR3: CASSDRDRVSYEQYF. The CDR3 DNA reads TGTGCCAGCAGTGACCGGGACAGGGTCTCCTACGAGCAGTACTTC.

The chain has TRBV27 and TRBJ2-7, with 10 nucleotides matching TRBD2. CDR3 size: 19 residues. Unmatched junction bases numbered 16, after V lost 5 bases and J lost 0 bases. The germline V gene has CDR1 MNHEY and CDR2 SMNVEV (reference sequence). DNA for the CDR3: TGTGCCAGCAGTCCACGAGGTAGCGGGAGGTATCAAAGCTCCTACGAGCAGTACTTC. Protein: CASSPRGSGRYQSSYEQYF.

The rearrangement joins TRBV15 to TRBJ2-7; D is perhaps TRBD2 (5 bases). The V end lost 3 bases, the J end lost 0 bases, and 6 bases lay between the germline ends. CDR3 size: 13 residues. Germline CDR1 is LNHNV and CDR2 is YYDKDF (reference sequence). CDR3 in DNA: TGTGCCACCAGCAGCGGGGACTCCTACGAGCAGTACTTC. This encodes CATSSGDSYEQYF. The full variable domain, its missing parts supplied by reference TRBV15 and TRBJ2-7, is DAMVIQNPRYQVTQFGKPVTLSCSQTLNHNVMYWYQQKSSQAPKLLFHYYDKDFNNEADTPDNFQSRRPNTSFCFLDIRSPGLGDTAMYLCATSSGDSYEQYFGPGTRLTVT.

The chain recombines TRBV5-4 with TRBJ2-7; 7 bases fit TRBD2. Per the germline V gene, CDR1 is SGHNT and CDR2 is YYREEE (reference sequence). CDR3 length: 17 residues. V shed 0 bases and J 5 bases; nucleotides not matched to a gene: 14. The CDR3 DNA reads TGTGCCAGCAGCTTGGACGTACGGCAGGCGCGGGGGAACGAGCAGTACTTC. Its translation: CASSLDVRQARGNEQYF.

This clone occurred once. The chain carries TRBV19 and TRBJ2-7; 7 bases match TRBD2. The CDR3 contains 13 residues. Germline trimming cut 7 bases from V and 4 bases from J; bases unmatched to any gene: 7. CDR1 LNHDA and CDR2 SQIVND come from the germline V gene (reference sequence). The CDR3 coding sequence is TGTGCCAGTAAAACGGGAGGCGATTACGAGCAGTACTTC. Translation gives CASKTGGDYEQYF. Full variable domain (missing parts from reference TRBV19 and TRBJ2-7): DGGITQSPKYLFRKEGQNVTLSCEQNLNHDAMYWYRQDPGQGLRLIYYSQIVNDFQKGDIAEGYSVSREKKESFPLTVTSAQKNPTAFYLCASKTGGDYEQYFGPGTRLTVT.

The rearrangement joins TRBV3-1 (or the pseudogene TRBV3-2) to TRBJ2-7; 8 bases are a match to TRBD1. This CDR3 comprises 16 residues. Germline trimming cut 2 bases from V and 5 bases from J; bases unmatched to any gene: 11. Per germline, CDR1 LGHDT and CDR2 YNNKEL (reference sequence). CDR3 in amino acids: CASSQPNRGDDHEQYF. DNA of the CDR3: TGTGCCAGCAGCCAACCAAACAGGGGGGATGACCACGAGCAGTACTTC.

About this clone: The sample contains more than one DNA sequence encoding this CDR3. The chain has TRBV5-1 and TRBJ1-2; D is unclear. CDR1 is SGHRS, CDR2 YFSETQ, per germline. This CDR3 is built from 13 residues. V was clipped by 0 bases and J by 3 bases, with 6 bases between them. The CDR3 loop is CASSLDPDYGYTF. The CDR3 DNA reads as TGCGCCAGCAGCTTGGACCCGGACTATGGCTACACCTTC.

The rearrangement links TRBV21-1 to TRBJ2-3; the table's D call, TRBD2, has no DNA check behind it. TRBV21-1 is listed as a pseudogene. The CDR3 covers 17 residues. The CDR3 nucleotides are TGTGCCCGCCACCCTCGAGGACTAGCGGGGGCCTTAGATACGCAGTATTTT. Protein: CARHPRGLAGALDTQYF.